Sequencing of this T cell receptor (beta chain) was carried out in a study of T cell repertoires in cytomegalovirus infection. Findings and caveats of the study: CMV carriers having the relevant HLA were flagged by cumulative public TCR beta family frequency.

V was trimmed by 3 bases and J by 6 bases, leaving 11 bases between them. CDR3 size: 13 residues. Germline CDR1 and CDR2: MDHEN and SYDVKM. TCRdb used MiXCR to reprocess the reads, holding one entry per CDR3 protein. The sample consists of 450,000 to 600,000 distinct CDR3 sequences, about 42% of them appearing once. This clonotype has more than one count but fewer than ten. The antigen remains undetermined. The chain carries TRBV28 and TRBJ1-1; no firm D call. The sequencing used cultured PBMCs, collected from culture after CMV antigen stimulation. This TCR came from a human donor in good health (CMV status not recorded). Some clones in this sample may be carry-over from other donors' samples. The CDR3 sequence: CASSLVIQPEAFF. CDR3 in DNA: TGTGCCAGCAGTTTGGTCATTCAGCCTGAAGCTTTCTTT.